This TCR beta chain came from a study of T cell responses to AZD1222 COVID-19 vaccine. Study-wide context: Pooling was applied to second doses at about 4 or about 12 weeks.

From germline, CDR1 is MNHNY and CDR2 SVGAGI (reference sequence). With 0 bases removed from V and 7 bases from J, the gap between germline ends came to 10 bases. The CDR3 is 13 amino acids. Findings of the study overall: Spike as a whole was targeted by vaccine-associated CD4 TCRs, dominant at 160-218 and 743-854. Of spike-specific TCRs, nearly half reportedly target regions left unmutated in variants.

This clone was recorded a few times. Its antigen remains unidentified. Libraries were prepared by immunoSEQ multiplex PCR; TCRdb keeps only in-frame clonotypes and omits some of them. Of approximately 180,000 clones in the sample, roughly 90% were seen once. This rearrangement joins TRBV6-6 to TRBJ2-7, with D perhaps TRBD1 (6 bases). The TCR sequence derives from an adult in good health. This material consisted of peripheral blood, taken on day 0 of AZD1222 vaccination. CDR3 DNA sequence: TGTGCCAGCAGTTACTCAGGGGGATGGGAGCAGTACTTC. The encoded protein is CASSYSGGWEQYF.